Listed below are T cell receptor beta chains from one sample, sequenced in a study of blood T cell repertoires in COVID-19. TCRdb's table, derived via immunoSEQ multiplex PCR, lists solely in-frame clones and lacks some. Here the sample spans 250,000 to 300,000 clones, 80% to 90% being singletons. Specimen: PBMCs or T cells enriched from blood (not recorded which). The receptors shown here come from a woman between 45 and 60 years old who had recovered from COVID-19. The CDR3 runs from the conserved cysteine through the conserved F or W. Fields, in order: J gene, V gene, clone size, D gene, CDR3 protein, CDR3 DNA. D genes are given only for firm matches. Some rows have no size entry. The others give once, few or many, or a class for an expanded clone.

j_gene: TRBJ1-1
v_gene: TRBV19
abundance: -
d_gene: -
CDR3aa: CASSMERGEAFF
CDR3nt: TGTGCCAGTAGTATGGAGAGAGGTGAAGCTTTCTTT

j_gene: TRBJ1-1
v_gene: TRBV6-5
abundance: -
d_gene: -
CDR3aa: CASSYSGLNTEAFF
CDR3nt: TGTGCCAGCAGTTACTCGGGCTTGAACACTGAAGCTTTCTTT

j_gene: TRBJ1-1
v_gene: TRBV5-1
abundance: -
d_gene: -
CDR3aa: CASSLGDRNMNTEAFF
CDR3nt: TGCGCCAGCAGCTTGGGAGACAGAAACATGAACACTGAAGCTTTCTTT

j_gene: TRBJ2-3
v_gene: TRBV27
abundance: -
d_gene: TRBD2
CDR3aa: CASSLRLAGFTDTQYF
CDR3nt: TGTGCCAGCAGTTTAAGACTAGCGGGCTTCACAGATACGCAGTATTTT

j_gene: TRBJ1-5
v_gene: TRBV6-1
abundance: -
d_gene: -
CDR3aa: CASSEFRGVGQPQHF
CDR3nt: TGTGCCAGCAGTGAATTTCGGGGAGTGGGGCAGCCCCAGCATTTT

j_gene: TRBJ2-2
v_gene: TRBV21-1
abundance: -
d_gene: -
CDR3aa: CASRMDRGSTGELFF
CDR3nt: TGTGCCAGCAGAATGGACAGGGGTTCCACCGGGGAGCTGTTTTTT

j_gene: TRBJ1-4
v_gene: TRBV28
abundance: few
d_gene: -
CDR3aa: CASSFLTNEKLFF
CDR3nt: TGTGCCAGCAGTTTTCTGACTAATGAAAAACTGTTTTTT

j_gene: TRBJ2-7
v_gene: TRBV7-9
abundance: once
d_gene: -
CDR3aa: CASSLARSYEQYF
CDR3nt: TGTGCCAGCAGCTTAGCCAGGTCCTACGAGCAGTACTTC

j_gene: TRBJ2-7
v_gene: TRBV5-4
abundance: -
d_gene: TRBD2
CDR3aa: CASSFLAGKSYEQYF
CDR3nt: TGTGCCAGCAGCTTCCTAGCGGGAAAGTCCTACGAGCAGTACTTC

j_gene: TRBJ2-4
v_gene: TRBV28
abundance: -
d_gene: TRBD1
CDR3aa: CAIQQGARNIQYF
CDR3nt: TGTGCCATACAACAGGGGGCGAGGAACATTCAGTACTTC

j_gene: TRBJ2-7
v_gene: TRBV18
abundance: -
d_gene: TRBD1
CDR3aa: CASSRQGNPYEQYF
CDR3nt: TGTGCCAGCTCCAGACAGGGAAACCCCTACGAGCAGTACTTC

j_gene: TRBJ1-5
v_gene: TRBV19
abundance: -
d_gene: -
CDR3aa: CASRPRGYQPQHF
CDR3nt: TGTGCCAGTAGGCCCCGAGGGTACCAGCCCCAGCATTTT

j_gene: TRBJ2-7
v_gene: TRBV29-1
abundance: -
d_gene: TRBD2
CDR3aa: CSVSSSGDSYEQYF
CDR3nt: TGCAGCGTTAGCTCTAGCGGGGACTCCTACGAGCAGTACTTC

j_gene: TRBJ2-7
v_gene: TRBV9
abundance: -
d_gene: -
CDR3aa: CASSVGQGNYEQYF
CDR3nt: TGTGCCAGCAGCGTAGGCCAGGGGAACTACGAGCAGTACTTC

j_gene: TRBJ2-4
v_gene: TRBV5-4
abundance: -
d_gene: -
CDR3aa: CASSLASPGLNIQYF
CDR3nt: TGTGCCAGCAGCTTGGCCAGCCCAGGTTTAAACATTCAGTACTTC

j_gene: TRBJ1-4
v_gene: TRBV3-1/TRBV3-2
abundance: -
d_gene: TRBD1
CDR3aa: CASSRGQGETNEKLFF
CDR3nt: TGTGCCAGCAGCCGCGGACAGGGGGAGACTAATGAAAAACTGTTTTTT

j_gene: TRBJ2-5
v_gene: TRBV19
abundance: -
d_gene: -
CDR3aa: CASSIPGSETQYF
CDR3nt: TGTGCCAGTAGTATACCCGGGAGTGAGACCCAGTACTTC

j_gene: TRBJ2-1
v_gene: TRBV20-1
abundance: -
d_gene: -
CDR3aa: CSASRGYEQFF
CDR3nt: TGCAGTGCTAGTAGGGGCTATGAGCAGTTCTTC

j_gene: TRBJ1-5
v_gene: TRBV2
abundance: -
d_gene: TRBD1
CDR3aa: CATQPGQGQPQHF
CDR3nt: TGTGCCACCCAACCGGGACAGGGGCAGCCCCAGCATTTT

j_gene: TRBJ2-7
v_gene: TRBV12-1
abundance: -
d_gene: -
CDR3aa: CASSPEGEYF
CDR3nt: TGTGCCAGCAGCCCCGAGGGGGAGTACTTC

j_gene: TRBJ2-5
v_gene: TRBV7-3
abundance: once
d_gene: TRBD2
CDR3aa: CASSFQASGRETQYF
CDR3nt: TGTGCCAGCAGCTTTCAGGCAAGCGGGAGGGAGACCCAGTACTTC

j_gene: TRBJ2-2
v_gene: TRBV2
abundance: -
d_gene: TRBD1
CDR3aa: CASSEVTGLTGELFF
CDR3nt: TGTGCCAGCAGTGAAGTGACAGGGCTCACCGGGGAGCTGTTTTTT

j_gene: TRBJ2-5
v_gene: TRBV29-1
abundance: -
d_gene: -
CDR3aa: CSVAGETQYF
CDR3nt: TGCAGCGTTGCAGGCGAGACCCAGTACTTC

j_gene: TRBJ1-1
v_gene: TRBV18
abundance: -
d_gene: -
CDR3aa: CASSPLGGFYTEAFF
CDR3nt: TGTGCCAGCTCACCACTGGGGGGGTTTTACACTGAAGCTTTCTTT

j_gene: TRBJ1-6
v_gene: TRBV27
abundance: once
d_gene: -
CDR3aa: CASSLSSTVYNSPLHF
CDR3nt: TGTGCCAGCAGTTTATCGTCGACAGTCTATAATTCACCCCTCCACTTT

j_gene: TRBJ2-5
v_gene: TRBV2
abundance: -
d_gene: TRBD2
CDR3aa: CASSPTSAGLGGTQYF
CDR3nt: TGTGCCAGCAGCCCGACTAGCGCCGGTCTGGGGGGGACCCAGTACTTC

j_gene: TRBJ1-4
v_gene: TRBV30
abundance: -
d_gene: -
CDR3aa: CAWKRDTGTNEKLFF
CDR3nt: TGTGCCTGGAAACGGGACACCGGAACTAATGAAAAACTGTTTTTT

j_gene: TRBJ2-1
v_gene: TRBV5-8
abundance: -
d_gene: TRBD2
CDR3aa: CASSLEFGLAPYNEQFF
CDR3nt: TGTGCCAGCAGCTTGGAGTTCGGACTAGCCCCTTACAATGAGCAGTTCTTC

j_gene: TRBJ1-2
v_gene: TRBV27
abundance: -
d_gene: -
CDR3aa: CASSLSQGHYGYTF
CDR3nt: TGTGCCAGCAGTTTATCACAGGGCCACTATGGCTACACCTTC

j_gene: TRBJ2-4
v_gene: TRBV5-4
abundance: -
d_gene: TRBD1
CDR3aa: CASSLPDRAKNIQYF
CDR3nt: TGTGCCAGCAGCTTGCCGGACAGGGCTAAAAACATTCAGTACTTC

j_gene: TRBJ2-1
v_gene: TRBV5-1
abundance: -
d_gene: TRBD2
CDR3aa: CASRPSGDYNEQFF
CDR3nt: TGCGCCAGCAGGCCTAGCGGAGATTACAATGAGCAGTTCTTC

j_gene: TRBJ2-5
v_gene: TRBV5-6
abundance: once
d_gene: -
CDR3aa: CASSLAGGLQETQYF
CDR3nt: TGTGCCAGCAGCTTGGCCGGGGGGCTCCAAGAGACCCAGTACTTC

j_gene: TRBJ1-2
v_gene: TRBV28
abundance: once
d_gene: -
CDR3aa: CASSLMRYGYTF
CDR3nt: TGTGCCAGCAGTCTAATGAGGTATGGCTACACCTTC

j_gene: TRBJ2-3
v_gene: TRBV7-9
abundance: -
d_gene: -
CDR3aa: CASTPRGLSTDTQYF
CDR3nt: TGTGCCAGCACCCCTCGGGGTTTAAGCACAGATACGCAGTATTTT

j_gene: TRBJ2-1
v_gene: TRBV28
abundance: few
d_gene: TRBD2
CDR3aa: CASTSSGRESSYNEQFF
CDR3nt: TGTGCCAGCACCTCTAGCGGGAGGGAAAGCTCCTACAATGAGCAGTTCTTC

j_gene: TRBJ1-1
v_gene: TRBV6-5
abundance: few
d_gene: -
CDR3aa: CASSSEAGLTEAFF
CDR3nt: TGTGCCAGCAGTTCAGAGGCAGGGCTCACTGAAGCTTTCTTT

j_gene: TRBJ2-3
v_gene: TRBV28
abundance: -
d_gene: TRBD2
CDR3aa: CASSFTGTRLDTQYF
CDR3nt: TGTGCCAGCAGTTTTACCGGGACTAGACTAGATACGCAGTATTTT

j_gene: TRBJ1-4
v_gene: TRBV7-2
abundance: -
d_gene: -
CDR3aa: CASSSLRTWRLFF
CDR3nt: TGTGCCAGCAGCTCCCTGCGGACTTGGCGACTGTTTTTT

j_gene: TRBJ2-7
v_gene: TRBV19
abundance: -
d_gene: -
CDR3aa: CASSFRVSYEQYF
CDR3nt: TGTGCCAGTAGTTTCAGGGTCTCCTACGAGCAGTACTTC

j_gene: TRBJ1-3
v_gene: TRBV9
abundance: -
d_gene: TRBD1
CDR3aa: CASSVETGGTGNTIYF
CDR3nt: TGTGCCAGCAGCGTAGAGACAGGGGGCACTGGAAACACCATATATTTT

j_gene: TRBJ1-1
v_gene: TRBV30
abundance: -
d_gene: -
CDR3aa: CAWDRMNTEAFF
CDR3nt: TGTGCCTGGGACAGGATGAACACTGAAGCTTTCTTT

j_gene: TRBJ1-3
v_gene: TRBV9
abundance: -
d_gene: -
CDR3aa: CASSPGGNSGNTIYF
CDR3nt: TGTGCCAGCAGTCCCGGAGGCAATTCTGGAAACACCATATATTTT

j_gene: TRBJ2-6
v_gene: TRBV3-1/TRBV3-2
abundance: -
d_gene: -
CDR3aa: CASNTLTGSGANVLTF
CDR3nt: TGTGCCAGCAACACCTTGACAGGCTCTGGGGCCAACGTCCTGACTTTC

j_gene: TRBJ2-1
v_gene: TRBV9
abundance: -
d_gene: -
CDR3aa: CASSVQEGGGEQFF
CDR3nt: TGTGCCAGCAGCGTACAGGAGGGAGGGGGTGAGCAGTTCTTC

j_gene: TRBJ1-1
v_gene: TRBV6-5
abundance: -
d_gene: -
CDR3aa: CASSYSGGETEAFF
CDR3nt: TGTGCCAGCAGTTACTCGGGGGGGGAAACTGAAGCTTTCTTT

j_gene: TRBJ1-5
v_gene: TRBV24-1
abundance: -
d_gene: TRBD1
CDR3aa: CATSDPDRGQGPQHF
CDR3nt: TGTGCCACCAGTGATCCAGACAGGGGACAGGGGCCCCAGCATTTT

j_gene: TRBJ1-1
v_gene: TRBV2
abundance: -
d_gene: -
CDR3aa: CASSERPGQGLFF
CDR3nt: TGTGCCAGCAGTGAAAGACCGGGACAAGGGCTTTTCTTT

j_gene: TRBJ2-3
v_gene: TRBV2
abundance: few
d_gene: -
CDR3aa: CASSELEDTQYF
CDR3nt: TGTGCCAGCAGTGAACTTGAGGATACGCAGTATTTT

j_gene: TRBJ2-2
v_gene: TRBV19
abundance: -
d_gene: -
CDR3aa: CASSMAGAGELFF
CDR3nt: TGTGCCAGTAGTATGGCAGGCGCCGGGGAGCTGTTTTTT

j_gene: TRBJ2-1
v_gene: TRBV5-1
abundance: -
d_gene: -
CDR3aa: CASSLVLLDSLLNEQFF
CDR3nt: TGCGCCAGCAGCTTGGTGCTCCTTGACTCCCTCCTGAATGAGCAGTTCTTC

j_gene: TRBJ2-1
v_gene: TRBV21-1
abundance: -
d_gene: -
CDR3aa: CASSKAAEQFF
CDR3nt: TGTGCCAGCAGCAAAGCGGCTGAGCAGTTCTTC

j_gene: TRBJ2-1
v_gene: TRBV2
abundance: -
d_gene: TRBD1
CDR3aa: CASRQTRDSYLTTLF
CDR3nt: TGTGCCAGCAGACAAACCCGGGACAGCTACCTCACGACGCTCTTC

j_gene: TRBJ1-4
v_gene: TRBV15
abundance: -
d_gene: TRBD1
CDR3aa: CATSSRDRVGLFF
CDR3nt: TGTGCCACCAGCAGCCGGGACAGGGTGGGACTGTTTTTT

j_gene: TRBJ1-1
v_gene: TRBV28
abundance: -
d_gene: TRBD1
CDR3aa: CASSFNRGRNTEAFF
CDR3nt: TGTGCCAGCAGTTTTAATAGGGGGCGGAACACTGAAGCTTTCTTT

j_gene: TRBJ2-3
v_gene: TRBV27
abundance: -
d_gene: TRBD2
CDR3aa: CASSLLAGALADTQYF
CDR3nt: TGTGCCAGCAGTTTACTAGCGGGAGCCCTCGCAGATACGCAGTATTTT

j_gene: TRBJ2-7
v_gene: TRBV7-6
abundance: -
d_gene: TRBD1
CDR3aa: CASSPGTGPHEQYF
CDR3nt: TGTGCCAGCAGCCCCGGGACAGGGCCCCACGAGCAGTACTTC

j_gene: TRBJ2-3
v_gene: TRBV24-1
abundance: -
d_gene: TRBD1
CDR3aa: CATSEGGPPDTQYF
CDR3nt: TGTGCCACCAGTGAAGGGGGCCCCCCAGATACGCAGTATTTT

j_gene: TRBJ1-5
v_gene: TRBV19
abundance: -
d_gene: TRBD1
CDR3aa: CASRVRQGANQPQHF
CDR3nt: TGTGCCAGTAGGGTCCGACAGGGGGCCAATCAGCCCCAGCATTTT

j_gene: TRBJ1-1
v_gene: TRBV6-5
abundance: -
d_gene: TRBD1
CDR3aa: CASSYGTGPEAFF
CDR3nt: TGTGCCAGCAGTTACGGGACAGGTCCTGAAGCTTTCTTT